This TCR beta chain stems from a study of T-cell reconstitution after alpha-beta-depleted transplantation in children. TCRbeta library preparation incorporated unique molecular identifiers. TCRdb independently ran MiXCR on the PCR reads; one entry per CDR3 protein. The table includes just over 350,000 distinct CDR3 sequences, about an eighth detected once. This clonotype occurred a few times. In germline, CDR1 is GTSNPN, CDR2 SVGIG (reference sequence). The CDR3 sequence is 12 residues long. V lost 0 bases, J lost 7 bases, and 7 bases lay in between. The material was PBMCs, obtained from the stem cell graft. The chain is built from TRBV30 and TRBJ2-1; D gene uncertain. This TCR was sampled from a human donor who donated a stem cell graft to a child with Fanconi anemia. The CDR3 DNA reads TGTGCCTGGAGTGTACAAGGGAATGAGCAGTTCTTC. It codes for CAWSVQGNEQFF.